A single sample gave rise to the 5 T cell receptor beta chains below, sequenced in a study of beta chain features in type 1 diabetes. The entirety of the isolated RNA underwent reverse transcription, so expressed TCRB transcripts were sequenced. Sequencing was performed with immunoSEQ multiplex PCR; in TCRdb, only in-frame clones are kept and a portion is missing. The sample comprises about 370,000 clones, around 15% of which are singletons, and 0.019% rests with the top ten. The sample comprised naive CD4+ T cells from blood. The origin of the receptors is a woman between 18 and 29 years old in good health.

This rearrangement joins TRBV4-3 to TRBJ1-4; TRBD1 matches at 8 bases. Per germline, CDR1 LGHNA and CDR2 YSLEER. J gave up 8 bases and V 5 bases, and 7 bases lay outside the gene matches. The CDR3 runs 14 residues. CDR3 sequence reads: CASSYGQGGEKLFF. The CDR3 coding sequence is TGCGCCAGCAGCTACGGACAGGGAGGGGAAAAACTGTTTTTT.

V usage is TRBV5-1 and J usage is TRBJ2-3; the D gene is possibly TRBD2 (5 bases). CDR1 and CDR2 from the germline V gene are SGHRS and YFSETQ. V shed 4 bases and J shed 8 bases, with 11 bases lying between them. This CDR3 comprises 12 residues. For the CDR3, the DNA is TGCGCCAGCAGCCCTGAGGGTAGTACGCAGTATTTT. Translated: CASSPEGSTQYF.

The rearrangement links TRBV25-1 to TRBJ2-4; perhaps TRBD2 as D (6 bases). There are 16 residues in the CDR3. V gave up 1 base and J gave up 3 bases, with 13 bases separating them. From germline, CDR1 is MGHDK and CDR2 SYGVNS. The CDR3 reads CASSESGRRGKNIQYF. CDR3 DNA sequence: TGTGCCAGCAGTGAATCGGGCCGGAGGGGCAAAAACATTCAGTACTTC.

In its sample, this clone was seen a few times. V and J are TRBV10-3 and TRBJ2-4, with D possibly being TRBD1 (5 bases). Germline lookup yields CDR1 ENHRY and CDR2 SYGVKD. With 3 bases removed from V and 5 bases from J, the gap between germline ends came to 14 bases. CDR3 length: 15 amino acids. The CDR3 loop is CAISEPAGPENIQYF. CDR3 coding DNA: TGTGCCATCAGTGAACCAGCAGGGCCTGAAAACATTCAGTACTTC.

The chain links TRBV7-9 to TRBJ2-3, with D maybe TRBD1 (6 bases). Germline assignment: CDR1 SEHNR and CDR2 FQNEAQ (reference sequence). V lost 5 bases and J lost 6, with 21 bases in between. This CDR3 comprises 16 residues. CDR3 DNA sequence: TGTGCCAGCAGCCTACCCCCAGGGGTAGACACGGATACGCAGTATTTT. Translated, it gives CASSLPPGVDTDTQYF.